The T cell receptor (beta chain) described here comes from a study of blood T cell repertoires in COVID-19. On the study more broadly: Samples of COVID-19 (acute and convalescent) were obtained from the United States, Italy and Spain. T cells, B-cell-depleted T cells, or PBMCs supplied cDNA or gDNA.

Clones were sequenced by immunoSEQ multiplex PCR, and TCRdb holds only the in-frame ones, with some missing. The repertoire holds around 140,000 clones, with about 83% as singletons. The CDR3 covers 12 residues. V lost 3 bases, J lost 3 bases, and 4 bases lay in between. Germline V gives CDR1 LNHDA, CDR2 SQIVND (reference sequence). This chain links TRBV19 with TRBJ2-3, with no clear D. Sequenced: peripheral blood. This clonotype was sampled from a man over 45 with acute or convalescent COVID-19. In nucleotides, the CDR3 is TGTGCCAGTAGTATCAGTACAGATACGCAGTATTTT. Translated: CASSISTDTQYF.